The clone carrying this TCR beta chain was counted only a few times. The antigen remains unidentified. This sample was taken from a study of vaccination effects on CD4 cells after COVID-19. Study-level background: It was two doses of either the BNT162b2 or mRNA-1273 vaccine that participants received.

Viral peptide pool expansion of antigen-specific CD4+ T cells preceded sequencing in the ViraFEST assay. It was after more than nine days of culture that CD4+ T cells were isolated. Vaccine recipients had no previous SARS-CoV-2 infection; their nucleocapsid antibodies were negative. The culture medium for a few million PBMC per well included 9.5 to 10 IU/ml IL-2 and about 9.1 ug/ml peptides. Days 3 and 7 saw half the medium replaced with IL-2 medium. Per germline, CDR1 GTSNPN and CDR2 SVGIG (reference sequence). The CDR3 consists of 13 residues. The V and J ends lost 4 bases and 5 bases respectively, with 12 bases between them. Study-wide results and caveats: No early post-infection timepoints were available in the study, which also included few convalescent patients.

The protocol was immunoSEQ multiplex PCR, while the TCRdb copy is restricted to in-frame clones and leaves out a portion. This repertoire shows tens of thousands of clones, 78% found once; its top ten account for about 11%. The V gene is TRBV30, the J gene TRBJ1-5; D gene uncertain. This sample comprised CD4+ T cells from PBMCs cultured with SARS-CoV-2 spike peptides, obtained before COVID-19 vaccination. The receptor was isolated from a human donor who received a COVID-19 vaccine. In nucleotides, the CDR3 is TGTGCCTGGAATAACGGGAGGGATCAGCCCCAGCATTTT. Translation: CAWNNGRDQPQHF.